The subject of this entry is one T cell receptor (beta chain). Its matching antigen is unknown. TCRdb reprocessed the reads with MiXCR, giving one entry per CDR3 protein. This table holds some 560,000 distinct CDR3 sequences, 40% found once. This specimen belongs to a study of T cell repertoires in cytomegalovirus infection. Study as a whole: Carrying CMV and the relevant HLA type showed in public TCR beta signatures.

V shed 5 bases and J shed 6 bases, with 15 bases lying between them. The CDR3 loop spans 14 amino acids. Germline V gene data show CDR1 as LNHDA and CDR2 as SQIVND (reference sequence). This specimen was cultured PBMCs, taken from culture after CMV antigen stimulation. The source is a human donor in good health (CMV status not recorded). Some clones in this sample may be carry-over from other donors' samples. This sequence joins TRBV19 and TRBJ2-3; tentative D call: TRBD2 (5 bases). The CDR3 nucleotides are TGTGCCAGTAGTCTCCAGAGGGCCGGGGATACGCAGTATTTT. It encodes CASSLQRAGDTQYF.